These 25 T cell receptor beta chains share one sample of origin, sequenced in a study of PD-1 blockade in classical Hodgkin lymphoma. Sequencing used immunoSEQ multiplex PCR; TCRdb keeps in-frame clones, though not all of them. The data hold some 100,000 clones, with roughly 89% observed a single time. All trial patients relapsed after autologous stem cell transplantation. The sample here was peripheral blood mononuclear cells (PBMCs), taken at baseline. All receptors come from a human donor with classical Hodgkin lymphoma.

The CDR3 region is CASSLSGVESYEQYF. As DNA, the CDR3 is TGTGCCAGCAGCTTAAGCGGGGTGGAGTCCTACGAGCAGTACTTC. This sequence joins TRBV7-9 and TRBJ2-7, with 7 positions matching TRBD2. This CDR3 is built from 15 residues. Germline V gives CDR1 SEHNR, CDR2 FQNEAQ (reference sequence). Trimming at V came to 2 bases and at J to 1 base, leaving 5 bases not matched to a gene.

V and J are TRBV28 and TRBJ2-1; D gene uncertain. The V and J ends lost 8 bases and 0 bases respectively, with 17 bases between them. CDR1 and CDR2 from the germline V gene are MDHEN and SYDVKM. The CDR3 consists of 16 residues. DNA for the CDR3: TGTGCCAGCCAGCCTCCGACACCCAGCTCCTACAATGAGCAGTTCTTC. Translation: CASQPPTPSSYNEQFF.

The V gene is TRBV28, the J gene TRBJ2-1; tentative D call: TRBD1 (5 bases). The CDR3 is made up of 13 amino acids. The V gene lost 5 bases and the J gene lost 6 bases, with 11 bases spanning the gap. The germline gives CDR1 MDHEN, CDR2 SYDVKM. CDR3 region: CASSISGINEQFF. CDR3 nucleotide sequence: TGTGCCAGCAGTATATCAGGGATCAATGAGCAGTTCTTC.

This rearrangement joins TRBV27 to TRBJ2-1, with D hard to call. Trimming cost V 5 bases and J 1 base, with 9 bases left between them. CDR1 and CDR2 from the germline V gene are MNHEY and SMNVEV (reference sequence). The CDR3 totals 14 residues. The CDR3 sequence is CASSHLRSYNEQFF. For the CDR3, the DNA is TGTGCCAGCAGTCATTTAAGGTCCTACAATGAGCAGTTCTTC.

J is TRBJ2-1 and V is TRBV30, with D maybe TRBD2 (7 bases). Germline-derived CDR1 and CDR2 are GTSNPN and SVGIG (reference sequence). V lost 6 bases and J lost 2, with 17 bases in between. The CDR3 loop spans 15 amino acids. CDR3 sequence reads: CACSKGGATYNEQFF. The CDR3 bases are TGTGCCTGCTCTAAAGGGGGGGCAACCTACAATGAGCAGTTCTTC.

This chain joins TRBV2 and TRBJ2-3; TRBD2 matches at 11 bases. Looked up from germline, CDR1 is SNHLY and CDR2 is FYNNEI. Germline trimming cut 9 bases from V and 4 bases from J; bases unmatched to any gene: 9. The CDR3 extends over 15 amino acids. The CDR3 bases are TGTGCCAGGGACGTTAGCGGGAGGGGAGCAGATACGCAGTATTTT. Protein: CARDVSGRGADTQYF.

This sequence joins TRBV10-3 and TRBJ2-5; 11 bases line up with TRBD2. This CDR3 comprises 17 residues. Germline CDR1 and CDR2: ENHRY and SYGVKD. Germline trimming cut 3 bases from V and 0 bases from J; bases unmatched to any gene: 6. The chain's CDR3 is CAISDSGLADDQETQYF. CDR3 nucleotides: TGTGCCATCAGTGACTCGGGACTAGCGGACGACCAAGAGACCCAGTACTTC.

Comments on this clone: With a much larger clone just one base away, this may be a read error. The chain joins TRBV28 to TRBJ2-7; D gene uncertain. The CDR3 is made up of 11 amino acids. Germline CDR1 MDHEN, CDR2 SYDVKM. Trimming removed 3 bases at V and 4 bases at J, with 4 bases between. The DNA of the CDR3 is TGTGCCAGCAGTTTCGGGTACGAGCAGTACTTC. Its protein is CASSFGYEQYF.

V usage is TRBV5-1 and J usage is TRBJ2-7, with D possibly being TRBD2 (7 bases). Trimming took 1 base from V and 3 from J, leaving 20 bases between them. Germline lookup yields CDR1 SGHRS and CDR2 YFSETQ. The CDR3 loop spans 17 amino acids. CDR3 region: CASSLWGLRGGVYEQYF. The CDR3, as DNA: TGCGCCAGCAGCTTGTGGGGACTCAGGGGAGGGGTCTACGAGCAGTACTTC.

The chain recombines TRBV9 with TRBJ1-1; no clear D. V lost 10 bases and J lost 3, with 10 bases in between. The germline CDR1 and CDR2 sequences are SGDLS and YYNGEE. The CDR3 is 11 amino acids. The CDR3 loop is CASDRDTEAFF. The CDR3 coding sequence is TGTGCCTCCGACCGTGACACTGAAGCTTTCTTT.

The rearrangement uses TRBV25-1 and TRBJ2-6; D is possibly TRBD1 or TRBD2 (6 bases each). The length of the CDR3 is 18 residues. V shed 1 base and J shed 1 base, with 14 bases lying between them. The germline V gene encodes CDR1 MGHDK and CDR2 SYGVNS. CDR3 sequence reads: CASSEFRGGRSGANVLTF. In nucleotides, the CDR3 is TGTGCCAGCAGTGAATTCAGGGGAGGCAGGTCTGGGGCCAACGTCCTGACTTTC.

The chain has TRBV2 and TRBJ2-7; 11 nucleotides line up with TRBD2. The CDR3 totals 17 residues. CDR1 and CDR2 (germline): SNHLY, FYNNEI. Trimming at V came to 6 bases and at J to 7 bases, leaving 17 bases not matched to a gene. The DNA of the CDR3 is TGTGCCAGCAGACAAAGACAGGGGTCAACTAGCGGGAGTGAGCAGTACTTC. The encoded protein is CASRQRQGSTSGSEQYF. The full variable domain, in which reference TRBV2 and TRBJ2-7 provide the parts outside the CDR3, is EPEVTQTPSHQVTQMGQEVILRCVPISNHLYFYWYRQILGQKVEFLVSFYNNEISEKSEIFDDQFSVERPDGSNFTLKIRSTKLEDSAMYFCASRQRQGSTSGSEQYFGPGTRLTVT.

This rearrangement joins TRBV18 to TRBJ1-2, with D perhaps matching TRBD1 (5 bases). The V end lost 3 bases, the J end lost 1 base, and 9 bases lay between the germline ends. Germline CDR1 is KGHSH and CDR2 is LQKENI. The CDR3 is 14 amino acids. The DNA for the CDR3 is TGTGCCAGCTCACCGATAGACAGTAACTATGGCTACACCTTC. Amino acids: CASSPIDSNYGYTF.

The DNA for the CDR3 is TGTGCCAGCAGCCCTGTGGCAGCCTACGAGCAGTACTTC. Protein product: CASSPVAAYEQYF. The chain joins TRBV28 to TRBJ2-7; D is undetermined. The germline V and J ends were trimmed by 6 bases and 2 bases, with 11 bases remaining between them. Germline V gives CDR1 MDHEN, CDR2 SYDVKM. This CDR3 comprises 13 residues.

CDR3 coding DNA: TGTGCCAGCAGCTTGGGGGGGTTTGGAGGTAATCAGCCCCAGCATTTT. This gives the protein CASSLGGFGGNQPQHF. The chain recombines TRBV5-6 with TRBJ1-5; a weak D match, TRBD1 (5 bases). V lost 0 bases to trimming and J lost 4 bases, with 14 bases between them. This CDR3 comprises 16 residues. Germline CDR1 SGHDT, CDR2 YYEEEE.

The rearrangement uses TRBV27 and TRBJ2-2; a weak D match, TRBD1 (5 bases). Looked up from germline, CDR1 is MNHEY and CDR2 is SMNVEV (reference sequence). Trimming removed 3 bases from V and 10 bases from J, with 12 bases in between. The CDR3 is made up of 13 amino acids. DNA of the CDR3: TGTGCCAGCAGTTTTCAAACTGGGGCGGAGCTGTTTTTT. Residues: CASSFQTGAELFF.

The genes are TRBV5-4 and TRBJ2-1, with D maybe TRBD2 (5 bases). Trimming left V 0 bases short and J 4 bases short, with 17 bases between. The CDR3 consists of 17 residues. The germline gives CDR1 SGHNT, CDR2 YYREEE (reference sequence). CDR3 sequence (DNA): TGTGCCAGCAGCTTGGAATTACTAGTTTCCTCATACAATGAGCAGTTCTTC. Translating gives CASSLELLVSSYNEQFF.

Only a few counts were recorded for this clone. This chain connects TRBV30 to TRBJ2-5; D remains unclear. The germline V gene encodes CDR1 GTSNPN and CDR2 SVGIG (reference sequence). V was shortened by 2 bases and J by 4 bases, with 2 bases between the two germline ends. The CDR3 totals 10 residues. The CDR3 DNA reads as TGTGCCTGGAGTCTAGAGACCCAGTACTTC. Its protein product is CAWSLETQYF. The whole variable domain, remainder taken from reference TRBV30 and TRBJ2-5, is SQTIHQWPATLVQPVGSPLSLECTVEGTSNPNLYWYRQAAGRGLQLLFYSVGIGQISSEVPQNLSASRPQDRQFILSSKKLLLSDSGFYLCAWSLETQYFGPGTRLLVL.

The V and J genes are TRBV2 and TRBJ2-3; 8 bases map to TRBD2. Losses at the gene ends were 8 bases for V and 1 base for J; bases not matched to a gene: 5. Germline assignment: CDR1 SNHLY and CDR2 FYNNEI. The CDR3 length is 14 residues. In DNA form, the CDR3 reads TGTGCCAGCGGGGGGGGACTAGGCACAGATACGCAGTATTTT. Its translation: CASGGGLGTDTQYF.

V usage is TRBV28 and J usage is TRBJ1-3, with D perhaps matching TRBD1 (5 bases). This CDR3 contains 15 residues. The V gene lost 6 bases and the J gene lost 0 bases, with 12 bases spanning the gap. From germline, CDR1 is MDHEN and CDR2 SYDVKM. The DNA of the CDR3 is TGTGCCAGCAGGAAGTTGGGGGGCTCTGGAAACACCATATATTTT. Its translation is CASRKLGGSGNTIYF.

V is TRBV7-9 and J is TRBJ2-2, with D uncertain. Trimming removed 5 bases from V and 5 bases from J, with 9 bases in between. Germline CDR1 and CDR2: SEHNR and FQNEAQ (reference sequence). The CDR3 sequence is 13 residues long. The CDR3 DNA reads TGTGCCAGCAGCCCGAGAACGACCGGGGAGCTGTTTTTT. Its translation: CASSPRTTGELFF.

The chain is built from TRBV2 and TRBJ1-5; a weak D match, TRBD1 (5 bases). The CDR3 spans 15 residues. Germline V gene sequence: CDR1 SNHLY, CDR2 FYNNEI. The germline V and J ends were trimmed by 6 bases and 2 bases, with 14 bases remaining between them. CDR3 region: CASSREGGGNQPQHF. The CDR3 DNA sequence: TGTGCCAGCAGCCGCGAGGGAGGGGGCAATCAGCCCCAGCATTTT.

The chain carries TRBV5-6 and TRBJ1-2; 10 positions match TRBD1. With 2 bases clipped from V and 4 bases from J, the junction kept 8 bases outside the gene matches. The CDR3 spans 16 residues. Germline V gene lookup returns CDR1 SGHDT and CDR2 YYEEEE. This CDR3 reads CASSFPGQGLGYGYTF. Here the CDR3 DNA reads TGTGCCAGCAGCTTTCCGGGACAGGGGTTAGGCTATGGCTACACCTTC.

The genes are TRBV4-1 and TRBJ2-5; 9 nucleotides align to TRBD1. The CDR3 totals 17 residues. Germline CDR1 and CDR2: MGHRA and YSYEKL. V shed 4 bases and J 4 bases; nucleotides not matched to a gene: 13. As DNA, the CDR3 is TGCGCCAGCAGCCGCGTGTACCCGGGACAGGGCTCAGAGACCCAGTACTTC. Protein product: CASSRVYPGQGSETQYF.

The gene calls are TRBV7-9 and TRBJ2-7, with D maybe TRBD1 (6 bases). CDR3 length: 17 residues. The germline gives CDR1 SEHNR, CDR2 FQNEAQ (reference sequence). V was cut by 5 bases and J by 0 bases, with 20 bases left in between. The CDR3 DNA follows: TGTGCCAGCAGCGGTACAGGGCGTCTATATACCTCCTACGAGCAGTACTTC. Protein sequence: CASSGTGRLYTSYEQYF.